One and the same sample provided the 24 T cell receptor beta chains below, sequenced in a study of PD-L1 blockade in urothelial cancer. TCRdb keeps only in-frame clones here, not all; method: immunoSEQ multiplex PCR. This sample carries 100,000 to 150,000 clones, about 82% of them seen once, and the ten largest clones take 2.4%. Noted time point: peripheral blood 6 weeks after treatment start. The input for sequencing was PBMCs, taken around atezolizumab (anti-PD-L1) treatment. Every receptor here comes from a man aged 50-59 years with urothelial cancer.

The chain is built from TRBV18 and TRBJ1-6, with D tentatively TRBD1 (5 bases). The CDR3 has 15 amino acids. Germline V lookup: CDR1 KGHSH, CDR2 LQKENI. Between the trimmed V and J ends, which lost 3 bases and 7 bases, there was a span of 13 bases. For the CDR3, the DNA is TGTGCCAGCTCACCGGACATAGGGCGGAATTCACCCCTCCACTTT. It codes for CASSPDIGRNSPLHF. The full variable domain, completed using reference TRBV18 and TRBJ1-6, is NAGVMQNPRHLVRRRGQEARLRCSPMKGHSHVYWYRQLPEEGLKFMVYLQKENIIDESGMPKERFSAEFPKEGPSILRIQQVVRGDSAAYFCASSPDIGRNSPLHFGNGTRLTVT.

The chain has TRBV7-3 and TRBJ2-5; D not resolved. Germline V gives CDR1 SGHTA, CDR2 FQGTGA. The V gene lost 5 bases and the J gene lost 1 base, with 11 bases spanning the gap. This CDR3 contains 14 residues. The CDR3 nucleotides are TGTGCCAGCAGCCGTTCCGGGTCCCAAGAGACCCAGTACTTC. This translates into CASSRSGSQETQYF.

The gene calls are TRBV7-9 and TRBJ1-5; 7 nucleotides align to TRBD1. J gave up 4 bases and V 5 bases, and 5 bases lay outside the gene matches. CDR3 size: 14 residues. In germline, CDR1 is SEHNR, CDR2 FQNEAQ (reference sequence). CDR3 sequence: CASSRGQVNQPQHF. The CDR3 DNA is TGTGCCAGCAGCCGTGGACAGGTGAATCAGCCCCAGCATTTT.

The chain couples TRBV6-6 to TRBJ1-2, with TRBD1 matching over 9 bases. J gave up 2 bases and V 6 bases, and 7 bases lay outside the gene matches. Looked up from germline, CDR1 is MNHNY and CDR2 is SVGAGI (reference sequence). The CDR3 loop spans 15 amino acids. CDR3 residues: CASSPGQGRNYGYTF. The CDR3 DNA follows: TGTGCCAGCAGCCCAGGACAGGGGAGGAACTATGGCTACACCTTC.

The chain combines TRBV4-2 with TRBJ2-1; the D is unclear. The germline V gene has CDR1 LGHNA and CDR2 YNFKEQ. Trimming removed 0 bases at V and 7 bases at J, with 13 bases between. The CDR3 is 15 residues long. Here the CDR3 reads CASSQDRGARNEQFF. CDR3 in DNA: TGTGCCAGCAGCCAAGATCGCGGTGCGCGGAATGAGCAGTTCTTC.

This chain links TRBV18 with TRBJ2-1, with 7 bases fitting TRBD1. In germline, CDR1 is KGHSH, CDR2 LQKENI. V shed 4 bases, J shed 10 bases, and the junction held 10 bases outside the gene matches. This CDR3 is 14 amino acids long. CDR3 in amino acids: CASSRDSRGAEQFF. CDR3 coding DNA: TGTGCCAGCTCACGGGACAGCAGAGGAGCCGAGCAGTTCTTC. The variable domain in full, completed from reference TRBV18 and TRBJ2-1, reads NAGVMQNPRHLVRRRGQEARLRCSPMKGHSHVYWYRQLPEEGLKFMVYLQKENIIDESGMPKERFSAEFPKEGPSILRIQQVVRGDSAAYFCASSRDSRGAEQFFGPGTRLTVL.

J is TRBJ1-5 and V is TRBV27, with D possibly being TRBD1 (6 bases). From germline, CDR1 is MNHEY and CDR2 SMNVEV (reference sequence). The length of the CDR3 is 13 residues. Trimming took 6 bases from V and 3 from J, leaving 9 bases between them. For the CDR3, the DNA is TGTGCCAGCAGCTGGACAGACAATCAGCCCCAGCATTTT. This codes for CASSWTDNQPQHF.

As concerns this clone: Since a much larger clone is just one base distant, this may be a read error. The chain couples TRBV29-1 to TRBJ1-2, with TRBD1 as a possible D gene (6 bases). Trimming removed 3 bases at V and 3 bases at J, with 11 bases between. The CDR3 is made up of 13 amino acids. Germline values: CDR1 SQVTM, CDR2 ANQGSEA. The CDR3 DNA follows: TGCAGCGTTGACCCACAGGGAGACTATGGCTACACCTTC. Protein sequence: CSVDPQGDYGYTF. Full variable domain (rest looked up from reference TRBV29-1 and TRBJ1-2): SAVISQKPSRDICQRGTSLTIQCQVDSQVTMMFWYRQQPGQSLTLIATANQGSEATYESGFVIDKFPISRPNLTFSTLTVSNMSPEDSSIYLCSVDPQGDYGYTFGSGTRLTVV.

CDR3 nucleotide sequence: TGTGCCATCAGCGGGAGCTCGGCTAGCGGTCACACAGATACGCAGTATTTT. It encodes CAISGSSASGHTDTQYF. The chain links TRBV10-3 to TRBJ2-3, with TRBD2 matching 7 bases. The CDR3 totals 17 residues. CDR1 and CDR2 from the germline V gene are ENHRY and SYGVKD. V lost 6 bases and J lost 2; bases outside the gene matches: 14.

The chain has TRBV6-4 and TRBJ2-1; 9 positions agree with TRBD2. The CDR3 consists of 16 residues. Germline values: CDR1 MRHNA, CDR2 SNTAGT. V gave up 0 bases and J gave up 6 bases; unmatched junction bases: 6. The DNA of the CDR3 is TGTGCCAGCAGTGACTCGGGCGGGAGGGCCAGCAATGAGCAGTTCTTC. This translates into CASSDSGGRASNEQFF.

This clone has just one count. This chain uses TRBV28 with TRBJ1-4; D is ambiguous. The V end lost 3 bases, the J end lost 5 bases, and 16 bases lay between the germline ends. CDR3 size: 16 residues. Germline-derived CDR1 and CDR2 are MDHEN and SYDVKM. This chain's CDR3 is CASSFSRQRWNEKLFF. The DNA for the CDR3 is TGTGCCAGCAGTTTCTCCCGTCAGAGGTGGAATGAAAAACTGTTTTTT.

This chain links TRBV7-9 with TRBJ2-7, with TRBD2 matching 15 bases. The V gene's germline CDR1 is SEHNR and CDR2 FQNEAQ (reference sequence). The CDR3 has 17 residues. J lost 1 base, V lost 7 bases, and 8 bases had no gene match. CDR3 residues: CASTRGLAGGLSYEQYF. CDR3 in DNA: TGTGCCAGCACCCGGGGACTAGCGGGAGGACTTTCCTACGAGCAGTACTTC.

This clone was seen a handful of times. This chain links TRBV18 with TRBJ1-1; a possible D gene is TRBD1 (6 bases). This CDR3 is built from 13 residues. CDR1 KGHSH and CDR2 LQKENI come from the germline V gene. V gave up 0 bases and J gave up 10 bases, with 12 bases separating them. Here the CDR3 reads CASSPPVGGRAFF. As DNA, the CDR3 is TGTGCCAGCTCACCACCGGTCGGGGGGCGAGCTTTCTTT.

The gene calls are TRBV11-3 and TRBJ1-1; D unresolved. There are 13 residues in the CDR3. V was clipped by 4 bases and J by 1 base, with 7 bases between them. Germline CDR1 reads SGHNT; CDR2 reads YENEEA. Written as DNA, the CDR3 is TGTGCCAGCAGCTCCCGTCGGAACACTGAAGCTTTCTTT. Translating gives CASSSRRNTEAFF.

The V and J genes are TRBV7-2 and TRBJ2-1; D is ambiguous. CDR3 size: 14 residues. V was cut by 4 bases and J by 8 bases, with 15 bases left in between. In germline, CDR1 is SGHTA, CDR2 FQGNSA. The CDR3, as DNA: TGTGCCAGCAGCTCGCCCGCTAGTTTCTATGAGCAGTTCTTC. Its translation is CASSSPASFYEQFF.

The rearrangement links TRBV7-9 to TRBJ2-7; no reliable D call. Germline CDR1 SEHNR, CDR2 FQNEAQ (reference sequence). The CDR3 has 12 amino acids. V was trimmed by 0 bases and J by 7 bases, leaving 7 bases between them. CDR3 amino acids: CASSLALREQYF. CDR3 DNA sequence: TGTGCCAGCAGCTTAGCGCTCCGGGAGCAGTACTTC. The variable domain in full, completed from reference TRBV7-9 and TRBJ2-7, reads DTGVSQNPRHKITKRGQNVTFRCDPISEHNRLYWYRQTLGQGPEFLTYFQNEAQLEKSRLLSDRFSAERPKGSFSTLEIQRTEQGDSAMYLCASSLALREQYFGPGTRLTVT.

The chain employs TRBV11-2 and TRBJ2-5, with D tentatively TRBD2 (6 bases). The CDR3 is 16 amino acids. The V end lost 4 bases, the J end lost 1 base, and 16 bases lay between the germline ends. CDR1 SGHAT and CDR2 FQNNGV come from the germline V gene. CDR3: CASSWGRFPFQETQYF. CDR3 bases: TGTGCCAGCAGCTGGGGGAGGTTTCCCTTCCAAGAGACCCAGTACTTC.

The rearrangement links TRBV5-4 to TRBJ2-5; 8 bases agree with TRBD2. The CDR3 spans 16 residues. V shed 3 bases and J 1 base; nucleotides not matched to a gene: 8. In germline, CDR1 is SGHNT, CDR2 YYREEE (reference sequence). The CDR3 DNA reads TGTGCCAGCAGCTCCACGGGAGGGGAGGGCCAAGAGACCCAGTACTTC. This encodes CASSSTGGEGQETQYF.

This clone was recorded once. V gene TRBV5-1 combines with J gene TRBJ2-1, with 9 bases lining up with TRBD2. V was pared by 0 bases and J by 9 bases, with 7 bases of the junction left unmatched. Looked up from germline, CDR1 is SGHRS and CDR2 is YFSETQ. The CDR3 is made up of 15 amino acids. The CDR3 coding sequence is TGCGCCAGCAGCTTGGTGACTAGCGGAAGGGGTGAGCAGTTCTTC. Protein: CASSLVTSGRGEQFF.

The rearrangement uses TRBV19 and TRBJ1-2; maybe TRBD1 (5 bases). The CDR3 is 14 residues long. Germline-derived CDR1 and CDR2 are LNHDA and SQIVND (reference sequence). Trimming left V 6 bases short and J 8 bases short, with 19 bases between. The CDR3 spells CASRTPGRSEGYTF. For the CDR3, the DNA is TGTGCCAGTAGAACCCCAGGGCGCTCAGAAGGCTACACCTTC.

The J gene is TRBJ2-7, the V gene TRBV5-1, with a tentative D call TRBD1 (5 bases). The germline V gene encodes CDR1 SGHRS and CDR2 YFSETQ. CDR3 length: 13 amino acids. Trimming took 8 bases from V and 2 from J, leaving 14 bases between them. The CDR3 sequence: CASAAGLPYEQYF. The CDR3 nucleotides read TGCGCCAGTGCCGCAGGGTTGCCCTACGAGCAGTACTTC.

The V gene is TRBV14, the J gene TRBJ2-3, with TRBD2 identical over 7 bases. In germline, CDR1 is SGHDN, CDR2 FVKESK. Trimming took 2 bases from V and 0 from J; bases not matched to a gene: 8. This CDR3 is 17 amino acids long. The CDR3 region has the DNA TGTGCCAGCAGCCAACCCGACTTGGGGGGGAGCACAGATACGCAGTATTTT. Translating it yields CASSQPDLGGSTDTQYF.

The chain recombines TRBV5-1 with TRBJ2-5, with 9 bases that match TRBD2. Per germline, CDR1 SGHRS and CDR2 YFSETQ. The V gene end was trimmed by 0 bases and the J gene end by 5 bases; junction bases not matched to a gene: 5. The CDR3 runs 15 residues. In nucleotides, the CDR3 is TGCGCCAGCAGCTTGGAGGGGCTAGCGGGGGAGACCCAGTACTTC. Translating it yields CASSLEGLAGETQYF. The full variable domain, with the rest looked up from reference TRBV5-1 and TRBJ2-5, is KAGVTQTPRYLIKTRGQQVTLSCSPISGHRSVSWYQQTPGQGLQFLFEYFSETQRNKGNFPGRFSGRQFSNSRSEMNVSTLELGDSALYLCASSLEGLAGETQYFGPGTRLLVL.

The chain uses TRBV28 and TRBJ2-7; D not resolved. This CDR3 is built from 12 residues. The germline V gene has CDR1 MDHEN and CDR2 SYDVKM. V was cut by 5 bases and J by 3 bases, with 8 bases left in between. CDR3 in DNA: TGTGCCAGCAGTGCGTTCGGCTACGAGCAGTACTTC. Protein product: CASSAFGYEQYF.